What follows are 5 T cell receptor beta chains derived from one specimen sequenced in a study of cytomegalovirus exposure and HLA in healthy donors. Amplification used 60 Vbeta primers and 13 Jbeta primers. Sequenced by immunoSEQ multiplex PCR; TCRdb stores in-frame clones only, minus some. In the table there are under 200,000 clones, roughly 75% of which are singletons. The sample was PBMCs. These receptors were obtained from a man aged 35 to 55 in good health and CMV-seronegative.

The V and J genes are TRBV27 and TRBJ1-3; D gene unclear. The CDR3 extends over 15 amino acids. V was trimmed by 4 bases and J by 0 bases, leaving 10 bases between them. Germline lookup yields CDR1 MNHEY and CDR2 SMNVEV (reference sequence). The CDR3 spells CASSYPGSSGNTIYF. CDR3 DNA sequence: TGTGCCAGCAGTTACCCCGGGAGCTCTGGAAACACCATATATTTT.

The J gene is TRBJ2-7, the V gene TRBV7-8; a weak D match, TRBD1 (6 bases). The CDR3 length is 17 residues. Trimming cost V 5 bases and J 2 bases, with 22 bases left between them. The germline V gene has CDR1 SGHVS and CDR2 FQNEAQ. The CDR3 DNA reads TGTGCCAGCAGCCCTAGGCAAAACAGGGATTTTACCTACGAGCAGTACTTC. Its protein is CASSPRQNRDFTYEQYF. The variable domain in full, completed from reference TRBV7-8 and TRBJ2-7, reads GAGVSQSPRYKVAKRGQDVALRCDPISGHVSLFWYQQALGQGPEFLTYFQNEAQLDKSGLPSDRFFAERPEGSVSTLKIQRTQQEDSAVYLCASSPRQNRDFTYEQYFGPGTRLTVT.

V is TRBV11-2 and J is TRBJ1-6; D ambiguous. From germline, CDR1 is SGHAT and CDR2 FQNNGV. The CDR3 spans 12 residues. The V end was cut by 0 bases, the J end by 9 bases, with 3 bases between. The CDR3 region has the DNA TGTGCCAGCAGCTTAGACGTTTCACCCCTCCACTTT. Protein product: CASSLDVSPLHF.

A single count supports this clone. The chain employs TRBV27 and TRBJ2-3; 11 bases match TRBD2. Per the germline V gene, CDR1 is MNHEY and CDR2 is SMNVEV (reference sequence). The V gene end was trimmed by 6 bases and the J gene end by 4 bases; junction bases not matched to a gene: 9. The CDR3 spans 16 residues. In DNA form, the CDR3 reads TGTGCCAGCAGGAGAGGACTAGCGGGTAGTCCAGATACGCAGTATTTT. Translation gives CASRRGLAGSPDTQYF.

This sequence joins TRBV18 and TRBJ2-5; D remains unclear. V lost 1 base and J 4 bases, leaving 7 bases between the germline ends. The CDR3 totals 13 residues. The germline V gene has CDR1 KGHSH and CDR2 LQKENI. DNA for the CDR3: TGTGCCAGCTCACCACATCCTCGAGAGACCCAGTACTTC. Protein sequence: CASSPHPRETQYF.